This T cell receptor (beta chain) was sequenced in a study of technical replicates of blood from a few donors. Sequenced by immunoSEQ multiplex PCR; TCRdb stores in-frame clones only, minus some. The sample carries more than 75,000 clones, roughly 94% recorded once. The CDR3 runs to 14 residues. With 2 bases clipped from V and 5 bases from J, the junction kept 6 bases outside the gene matches. CDR1 is SGHRS and CDR2 is YFSETQ in the germline V gene. This chain joins TRBV5-1 and TRBJ1-1; 7 bases match TRBD1. Sequences were obtained from T cells isolated from PBMCs. This TCR came from a human donor in good health. CDR3 loop: CASSFDREITEAFF. CDR3 DNA: TGCGCCAGCAGCTTCGACAGGGAGATAACTGAAGCTTTCTTT.